This TCR beta chain is from a study of OX40 agonist ivuxolimab in advanced cancers. Study as a whole: Clinicians treated patients with ivuxolimab, an agonistic anti-OX40 (CD134) antibody. Of mixed ages from about 23 to 85 and averaging approximately 60 years, the group was about 80% male. Findings and caveats of the study: Relatively little clonal expansion, among the lowest observed, appeared in partial responders at 0.1-3.0 mg/kg.

Comments on this clone: Its antigen is still unknown.

Germline V gene lookup returns CDR1 SGHNT and CDR2 YENEEA. The CDR3 is made up of 16 amino acids. The V segment lost 1 base and the J segment 5 bases; nucleotides outside the gene matches: 5. The method was immunoSEQ multiplex PCR; TCRdb's version includes in-frame clones alone and lacks a portion of them. The table includes about 53,000 clones, more than 70% detected once. The source of this sequence is an adult with an advanced solid tumor such as melanoma, head and neck, liver or kidney cancer. The rearrangement uses TRBV11-3 and TRBJ2-1, with 10 bases that match TRBD2. The sample here was CD4+ or CD8+ T cells sorted from blood, taken in a trial of the OX40 agonist ivuxolimab. CDR3 nucleotides: TGTGCCAGCAGCTTAGTAGGGACTAGCGAAAACAATGAGCAGTTCTTC. It translates to CASSLVGTSENNEQFF.